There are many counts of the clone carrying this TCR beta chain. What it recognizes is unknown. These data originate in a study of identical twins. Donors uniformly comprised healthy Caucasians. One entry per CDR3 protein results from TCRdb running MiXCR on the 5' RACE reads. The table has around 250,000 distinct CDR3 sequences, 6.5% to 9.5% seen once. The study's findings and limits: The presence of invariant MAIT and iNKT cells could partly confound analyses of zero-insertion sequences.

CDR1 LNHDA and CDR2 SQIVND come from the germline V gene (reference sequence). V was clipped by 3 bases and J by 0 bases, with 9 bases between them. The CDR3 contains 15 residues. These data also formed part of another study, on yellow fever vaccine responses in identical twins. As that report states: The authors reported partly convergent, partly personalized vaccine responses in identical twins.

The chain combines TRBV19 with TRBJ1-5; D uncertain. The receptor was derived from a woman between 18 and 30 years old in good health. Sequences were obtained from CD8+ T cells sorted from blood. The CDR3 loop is CASSISGISNQPQHF. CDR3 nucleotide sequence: TGTGCCAGTAGTATTTCTGGTATTAGCAATCAGCCCCAGCATTTT.